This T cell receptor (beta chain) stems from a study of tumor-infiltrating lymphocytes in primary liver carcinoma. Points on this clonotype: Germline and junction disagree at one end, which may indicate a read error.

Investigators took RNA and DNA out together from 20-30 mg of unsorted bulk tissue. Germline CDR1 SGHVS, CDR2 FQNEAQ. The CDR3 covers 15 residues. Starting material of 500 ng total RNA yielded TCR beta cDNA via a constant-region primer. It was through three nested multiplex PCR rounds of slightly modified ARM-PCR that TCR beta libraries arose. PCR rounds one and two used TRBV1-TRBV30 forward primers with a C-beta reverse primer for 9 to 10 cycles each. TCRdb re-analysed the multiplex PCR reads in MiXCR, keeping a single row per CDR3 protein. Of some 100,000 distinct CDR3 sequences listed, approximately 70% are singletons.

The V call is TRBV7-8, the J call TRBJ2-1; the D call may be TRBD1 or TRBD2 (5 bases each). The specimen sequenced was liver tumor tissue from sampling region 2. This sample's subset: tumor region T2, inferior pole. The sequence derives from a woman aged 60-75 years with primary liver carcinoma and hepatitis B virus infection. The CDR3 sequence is CTSISGRSTYNEQFF. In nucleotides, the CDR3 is TGTACCAGCATCTCGGGACGGTCCACCTACAATGAACAGTTCTTC.